This TCR beta chain was profiled in a study of glioma-infiltrating T cells after dendritic cell vaccination. Study at large: Autologous tumor lysate was loaded overnight onto monocyte-derived dendritic cells grown seven days with IL-4 and GM-CSF. General study points: The cohort had few patients with full blood and tumor sets.

The immunoSEQ assay amplified TCRB CDR3 from up to roughly 2 ug DNA. Amplification used 60 V beta primers and 13 J beta primers. Profiled with immunoSEQ multiplex PCR; TCRdb holds only in-frame clones, not every one. The data hold under 130,000 clones, with roughly 80% observed a single time. Germline-derived CDR1 and CDR2 are LNHNV and YYDKDF (reference sequence). The CDR3 is made up of 13 amino acids. With V trimmed by 5 bases and J by 4 bases, 2 bases remained unmatched. Remarks on this clone: Antigen specificity is unknown.

This sequence joins TRBV15 and TRBJ2-7; TRBD1 agrees at 10 bases. This specimen was blood, taken before dendritic cell vaccination. The clonotype was recovered from a human donor with glioblastoma. The CDR3 loop reads CATSGDRGYEQYF. The CDR3 DNA follows: TGTGCCACCAGCGGGGACAGGGGTTACGAGCAGTACTTC.